These 12 T cell receptor beta chains were all obtained from the same sample, sequenced in a study of OX40 agonist ivuxolimab in advanced cancers. Method: immunoSEQ multiplex PCR; TCRdb's copy keeps in-frame clones and lacks some. The data hold about 61,000 clones, with around 86% observed a single time. The starting material was CD4+ or CD8+ T cells sorted from blood, obtained in a trial of the OX40 agonist ivuxolimab. Every receptor here comes from an adult with an advanced solid tumor such as melanoma, head and neck, liver or kidney cancer.

This clone occurred a few times. V gene TRBV7-9 combines with J gene TRBJ2-7; D unclear. CDR3 length equals 14 residues. The germline CDR1 and CDR2 sequences are SEHNR and FQNEAQ (reference sequence). The V end was cut by 8 bases, the J end by 3 bases, with 17 bases between. The CDR3: CASSPPGRNYEQYF. The DNA of the CDR3 is TGTGCCAGCTCCCCCCCCGGCCGGAACTACGAGCAGTACTTC. The full variable domain, in which reference TRBV7-9 and TRBJ2-7 provide the parts outside the CDR3, is DTGVSQNPRHKITKRGQNVTFRCDPISEHNRLYWYRQTLGQGPEFLTYFQNEAQLEKSRLLSDRFSAERPKGSFSTLEIQRTEQGDSAMYLCASSPPGRNYEQYFGPGTRLTVT.

V is TRBV9 and J is TRBJ2-2; 7 bases map to TRBD2. Germline lookup yields CDR1 SGDLS and CDR2 YYNGEE. Losses at the gene ends were 4 bases for V and 5 bases for J; bases not matched to a gene: 8. The length of the CDR3 is 15 residues. As DNA, the CDR3 is TGTGCCAGCAGCCCTCGACTAGCCTTGACCGGGGAGCTGTTTTTT. It translates to CASSPRLALTGELFF. The full variable domain, its missing parts supplied by reference TRBV9 and TRBJ2-2, is DSGVTQTPKHLITATGQRVTLRCSPRSGDLSVYWYQQSLDQGLQFLIQYYNGEERAKGNILERFSAQQFPDLHSELNLSSLELGDSALYFCASSPRLALTGELFFGEGSRLTVL.

V and J are TRBV2 and TRBJ2-2; unclear D gene. The CDR3 totals 16 residues. V was clipped by 3 bases and J by 0 bases, with 11 bases between them. CDR1 and CDR2 from the germline V gene are SNHLY and FYNNEI. CDR3 in amino acids: CASSDLAVPNTGELFF. CDR3 in DNA: TGTGCCAGCAGTGACCTGGCGGTTCCGAACACCGGGGAGCTGTTTTTT.

The chain carries TRBV10-3 and TRBJ2-5, with 8 bases lining up with TRBD1. The end of the DNA aligns better with TRBJ2-7, so the J call may be wrong. Germline CDR1 is ENHRY and CDR2 is SYGVKD. This CDR3 has 12 amino acids. The CDR3 sequence: CAIMNRGDEQYF. The CDR3 nucleotides read TGTGCCATCATGAACAGGGGGGACGAGCAGTACTTC.

Of note for this clone: Since the CDR3 does not end with the conserved phenylalanine or tryptophan, this likely comes from a read error. The genes are TRBV2 and TRBJ1-6; D not certain. This CDR3 contains 14 residues. Trimming shortened V by 5 bases and J by 0 bases, and 5 bases separated the two germline ends. Germline V gene data show CDR1 as SNHLY and CDR2 as FYNNEI. CDR3 sequence: CASSSSSYNSPLHS. The CDR3 DNA follows: TGTGCCAGCAGTTCGAGCTCCTATAATTCACCCCTCCACTCT.

This CDR3 is CASSLRYEQYF. CDR3 sequence (DNA): TGTGCCAGCAGCTTGCGGTACGAGCAGTACTTC. The chain uses TRBV5-6 and TRBJ2-7; D call uncertain. Trimming took off 1 base at V and 4 bases at J, with 3 bases between the two ends. CDR3 length: 11 amino acids. Germline CDR1 and CDR2: SGHDT and YYEEEE.

As regards this clone: The junction and the germline gene differ at one end; a read error may be behind it. V and J are TRBV7-9 and TRBJ2-3; TRBD2 aligns across 11 bases. CDR3 length: 15 residues. Germline V gene lookup returns CDR1 SEHNR and CDR2 FQNEAQ (reference sequence). The CDR3 region has the DNA TGTGCCAGCAGCATAGCGGGGGGGCAGGCAGATACGCAGTATTTT. It translates to CASSIAGGQADTQYF.

The chain joins TRBV27 to TRBJ2-7; D is undetermined. In germline, CDR1 is MNHEY, CDR2 SMNVEV (reference sequence). CDR3 length: 14 residues. V lost 3 bases, J lost 0 bases, and 9 bases lay in between. The CDR3 nucleotides are TGTGCCAGCAGTTTGAAGCAGAACTCCTACGAGCAGTACTTC. Amino acids: CASSLKQNSYEQYF.

The rearrangement links TRBV28 to TRBJ2-7, with TRBD1 matching over 7 bases. CDR3 length: 16 residues. V shed 7 bases, J shed 1 base, and the junction held 13 bases outside the gene matches. The germline gives CDR1 MDHEN, CDR2 SYDVKM. CDR3 in DNA: TGTGCCAGCACCAGAGGTGGGACAGACTATTCCTACGAGCAGTACTTC. It specifies CASTRGGTDYSYEQYF.

V and J are TRBV11-3 and TRBJ2-5, with D tentatively TRBD2 (6 bases). Germline V CDR1 and CDR2: SGHNT, YENEEA. This CDR3 has 14 residues. V dropped 3 bases and J dropped 3 bases, with 11 bases sitting between them. CDR3 sequence reads: CASSFSSAEETQYF. The DNA for the CDR3 is TGTGCCAGCAGCTTTTCTAGCGCCGAAGAGACCCAGTACTTC.

This chain links TRBV5-6 with TRBJ2-7, with D possibly being TRBD1 (5 bases). Germline CDR1 SGHDT, CDR2 YYEEEE. CDR3 length: 13 amino acids. Trimming shortened V by 4 bases and J by 3 bases, and 11 bases separated the two germline ends. CDR3 amino acids: CASSRDRIYEQYF. CDR3 nucleotides: TGTGCCAGCAGCCGAGACAGAATCTACGAGCAGTACTTC.

V gene TRBV6-5 combines with J gene TRBJ2-7, with D possibly being TRBD1 (6 bases). CDR1 and CDR2 (germline): MNHEY, SVGAGI. V lost 2 bases and J 7 bases, leaving 18 bases between the germline ends. The CDR3 is made up of 15 amino acids. The chain's CDR3 is CASSYLTAQRGEQYF. The CDR3 DNA sequence: TGTGCCAGCAGTTACCTAACCGCGCAGAGGGGGGAGCAGTACTTC.